One sample yielded the 6 T cell receptor beta chains listed below, sequenced in a study of cytomegalovirus exposure and HLA in healthy donors. It was with 60 Vbeta and 13 Jbeta primers that the PCR ran. TCRdb keeps only in-frame clones here, not all; method: immunoSEQ multiplex PCR. The data contain hundreds of thousands of clones, 65% to 85% of them singletons. Material for sequencing was PBMCs. The receptor set was obtained from a boy younger than 10 in good health and CMV-seronegative.

The chain is built from TRBV2 and TRBJ2-3; 8 nucleotides match TRBD2. The CDR3 totals 15 residues. Germline CDR1 and CDR2: SNHLY and FYNNEI. The trim removed 8 bases at V and 4 bases at J, leaving 11 bases unmatched. CDR3 bases: TGTGCCAGCGCCGGGGGCCTAGCGGGTGCAGATACGCAGTATTTT. It encodes CASAGGLAGADTQYF. The full variable domain, completed using reference TRBV2 and TRBJ2-3, is EPEVTQTPSHQVTQMGQEVILRCVPISNHLYFYWYRQILGQKVEFLVSFYNNEISEKSEIFDDQFSVERPDGSNFTLKIRSTKLEDSAMYFCASAGGLAGADTQYFGPGTRLTVL.

This clone was observed a single time. V and J are TRBV15 and TRBJ2-7, with a weak D call TRBD2 (5 bases). Germline V gene lookup returns CDR1 LNHNV and CDR2 YYDKDF (reference sequence). This CDR3 has 16 residues. Trimming left V 1 base short and J 5 bases short, with 18 bases between. The CDR3 region has the DNA TGTGCCACCAGCAGAGGGGCTTCGGGGTTCTTCAACGAGCAGTACTTC. Translated: CATSRGASGFFNEQYF.

The genes are TRBV25-1 and TRBJ2-5; 7 bases map to TRBD1. The V and J ends lost 4 bases and 5 bases, in that order; junction bases with no gene match: 4. Germline-derived CDR1 and CDR2 are MGHDK and SYGVNS. This CDR3 has 13 residues. CDR3 nucleotide sequence: TGTGCCAGCAGTGGGGACAGTCACGAGACCCAGTACTTC. The encoded protein is CASSGDSHETQYF.

The V call is TRBV15, the J call TRBJ2-3, with 8 positions matching TRBD1. The CDR3 covers 14 residues. The germline gives CDR1 LNHNV, CDR2 YYDKDF (reference sequence). With V trimmed by 0 bases and J by 9 bases, 5 bases remained unmatched. In nucleotides, the CDR3 is TGTGCCACCAGCAGAGAACCACAGGGGGACACGCAGTATTTT. It codes for CATSREPQGDTQYF.

This clone has more than one count but fewer than ten. The genes are TRBV27 and TRBJ2-7; TRBD2 agrees at 8 bases. The germline CDR1 and CDR2 sequences are MNHEY and SMNVEV (reference sequence). The CDR3 covers 13 residues. J was trimmed by 6 bases and V by 6 bases; bases with no gene match: 7. The CDR3 bases are TGTGCCAGCAGACGGGGGGGGACTAGCGAGCAGTACTTC. This sequence encodes CASRRGGTSEQYF.

This chain links TRBV19 with TRBJ2-2; 7 nucleotides match TRBD2. V lost 3 bases, J lost 0 bases, and 13 bases stayed unmatched. The V gene's germline CDR1 is LNHDA and CDR2 SQIVND (reference sequence). The CDR3 runs to 19 residues. The DNA for the CDR3 is TGTGCCAGTAGTATTGGTGGCGAGCGGGGTGTCGCGAACACCGGGGAGCTGTTTTTT. It specifies CASSIGGERGVANTGELFF.